These T cell receptor beta chains were read from a single sample in a study of blood T cell repertoires in COVID-19. Produced via immunoSEQ multiplex PCR; TCRdb's table is partial and in-frame only. This repertoire shows some 270,000 clones, about nine tenths found once; its top ten account for 2.2%. Sequencing was performed on peripheral blood. The receptors shown here come from a man in his forties or fifties with acute or convalescent COVID-19. Each CDR3 is given with its conserved first and last residue. The D gene is left open where the match is weak. Size is omitted from some rows. Given values are once, few, many or a class for expanded clones.

j_call v_call clone_size d_call cdr3_nt cdr3_aa
TRBJ1-1 TRBV30 once NA TGTGCCAGCGGGGACGCAAACACTGAAGCTTTCTTT CASGDANTEAFF
TRBJ2-1 TRBV11-3 NA NA TGTGCCAGCAGCTTATACGGCAATGAGCAGTTCTTC CASSLYGNEQFF
TRBJ2-7 TRBV12-3/TRBV12-4 NA TRBD1 TGTGCCAGCAGCTACGGACAGGACTACGAGCAGTACTTC CASSYGQDYEQYF
TRBJ2-3 TRBV5-1 NA NA TGCGCCAGCAGCCGAGATGGGACACGAGGCACAGATACGCAGTATTTT CASSRDGTRGTDTQYF
TRBJ2-3 TRBV4-1 NA TRBD2 TGCGCCAGCAGCCCCCGGACTAGCGGGGGGGTCTCAGATACGCAGTATTTT CASSPRTSGGVSDTQYF
TRBJ1-1 TRBV20-1 NA NA TGCAGTGCCCGGGGGGACACTGAAGCTTTCTTT CSARGDTEAFF
TRBJ1-1 TRBV6-5 few TRBD1 TGTGCCAGCAGTCTCCGGACAGGGACCACTGAAGCTTTCTTT CASSLRTGTTEAFF
TRBJ2-1 TRBV24-1 once NA TGTGCCACCAGTGACCCCGGGGGATACAATGAGCAGTTCTTC CATSDPGGYNEQFF
TRBJ1-6 TRBV15 NA NA TGTGCCACCAGTGCGAACTATAATTCACCCCTCCACTTT CATSANYNSPLHF
TRBJ2-4 TRBV11-2 NA TRBD1 TGTGCCAGCAGCTTAGGGGAACAGGGGGCGAGGGACATTCAGTACTTC CASSLGEQGARDIQYF
TRBJ2-7 TRBV5-1 NA NA TGCGCCAGCAGCTTGGGACCGGAGAGCCTACCCTACGGGCAGTACTTC CASSLGPESLPYGQYF
TRBJ2-6 TRBV4-1 NA NA TGCGCCAGCAGCCAAGATGCAGACATTCTAAGGGTCCTGACTTTC CASSQDADILRVLTF
TRBJ2-7 TRBV6-5 NA TRBD1 TGTGCCAGCAGCAGTGCCGGGACAGGGCCCTACGAGCAGTACTTC CASSSAGTGPYEQYF
TRBJ2-3 TRBV5-5 few TRBD1 TGTGCCAGCAGCTTGGGCAGGGGGACAGATACGCAGTATTTT CASSLGRGTDTQYF
TRBJ1-1 TRBV9 once NA TGTGCCAGCAGCCCTCGAGGTCGGGGGAACACTGAAGCTTTCTTT CASSPRGRGNTEAFF
TRBJ1-1 TRBV20-1 NA NA TGCAGTGCTAGTCAGGGCACCTTTGAAGCTTTCTTT CSASQGTFEAFF
TRBJ1-2 TRBV6-5 NA NA TGTGCCAGCAGTCAGGGATATACTAACTATGGCTACACCTTC CASSQGYTNYGYTF
TRBJ1-5 TRBV6-5 NA NA TGTGCCAGCGGTTGGTGGGAGAGCAATCAGCCCCAGCATTTT CASGWWESNQPQHF
TRBJ2-3 TRBV7-2 NA NA TGTGCCAGCAGCTTAGGGTGGGGGGGCGATACGCAGTATTTT CASSLGWGGDTQYF
TRBJ2-1 TRBV7-2 NA TRBD2 TGTGCCAGCACCATCGACTTAGCGGGGGCCTACAATGAGCAGTTCTTC CASTIDLAGAYNEQFF
TRBJ2-2 TRBV27 NA TRBD1 TGTGCCAGCAGTCCGCGATCCAGGGGGCCCAACACCGGGGAGCTGTTTTTT CASSPRSRGPNTGELFF
TRBJ1-4 TRBV11-2 NA NA TGTGCCAGCAGCGTATTACAGGGCTCAACTAATGAAAAACTGTTTTTT CASSVLQGSTNEKLFF
TRBJ1-5 TRBV18 once NA TGTGCCAGCTCACCAATAAGGGAGTCGAGCAATCAGCCCCAGCATTTT CASSPIRESSNQPQHF
TRBJ2-7 TRBV5-5 NA TRBD1 TGTGCCAGCAGCCCTTGGACAGGGCAGTACGAGCAGTACTTC CASSPWTGQYEQYF
TRBJ2-3 TRBV5-8 NA TRBD2 TGTGCCAGCAGAATCCGGGAGGGATTTTGGGATACGCAGTATTTT CASRIREGFWDTQYF
TRBJ2-5 TRBV27 NA TRBD2 TGTGCCAGCAGTCCGCGCGGGGGGCCAGAGACCCAGTACTTC CASSPRGGPETQYF
TRBJ2-1 TRBV10-1 NA TRBD2 TGCGCCAGCGCCGGGACTAGCGGGGGTATAGACAATGAGCAGTTCTTC CASAGTSGGIDNEQFF
TRBJ1-3 TRBV19 NA NA TGTGCCAGTAGTATCACCGGGGTAGGAAACACCATATATTTT CASSITGVGNTIYF
TRBJ2-3 TRBV3-1/TRBV3-2 NA NA TGTGCCAGCAGCCAAGATCCGCCGGTAGCAATAAGCACAGATACGCAGTATTTT CASSQDPPVAISTDTQYF
TRBJ1-2 TRBV19 NA NA TGTGCCAGTAGTCCTGAGGGAGAGTATGGCTACACCTTC CASSPEGEYGYTF
TRBJ1-2 TRBV19 NA NA TGTGCCAGTAGTTTGGGCGAAACCTATGGCTACACCTTC CASSLGETYGYTF
TRBJ1-2 TRBV7-3 NA NA TGTGCCAGCAGCTTATCATCCGGGAGGGATGGCTACACCTTC CASSLSSGRDGYTF
TRBJ1-4 TRBV29-1 NA TRBD1 TGCAGCGTCTTGACAGGGGGCCTGGAAAAACTGTTTTTT CSVLTGGLEKLFF
TRBJ2-7 TRBV19 NA NA TGTGCCAGTAGTAGGGGACTGAGACAGGGTTCCTCCGAGCAGTACTTC CASSRGLRQGSSEQYF
TRBJ2-1 TRBV12-3/TRBV12-4 NA NA TGTGCCAGCAGTTTACCGGCGGGCAATGAGCAGTTCTTC CASSLPAGNEQFF
TRBJ1-4 TRBV18 NA NA TGTGCCAGCTCACCCGGTGAAAAACTGTTTTTT CASSPGEKLFF
TRBJ2-5 TRBV9 once NA TGTGCCAGCAGCGTCGCTGGGGGCGAGACCCAGTACTTC CASSVAGGETQYF
TRBJ1-2 TRBV21-1 NA NA TGTGCCAGCAGCAAAGAGGGGGACAGGGATGGCTACACCTTC CASSKEGDRDGYTF
TRBJ1-1 TRBV5-4 NA TRBD1 TGTGCCAGCAGGGAAGGGACAGGGGCTGAAGCTTTCTTT CASREGTGAEAFF
TRBJ2-1 TRBV6-5 NA NA TGTGCCAGCAGTTTGTCCTTAGCCTACAATGAGCAGTTCTTC CASSLSLAYNEQFF
TRBJ2-3 TRBV12-5 once TRBD2 TGTGCTAGTGGACAGGGACTAGGCGGGGATACGCAGTATTTT CASGQGLGGDTQYF
TRBJ2-2 TRBV5-4 NA TRBD2 TGTGCCAGCAGCTTGGCGGGGGGGCTGGTCGGGGAGCTGTTTTTT CASSLAGGLVGELFF
TRBJ2-2 TRBV19 NA NA TGTGCCAGCTCGGTTCGTACCGGGGAGCTGTTTTTT CASSVRTGELFF
TRBJ2-5 TRBV5-1 NA NA TGCGCCAGCAGCTTGTCAGGGGGGGAGACCCAGTACTTC CASSLSGGETQYF
TRBJ2-1 TRBV2 NA NA TGTGCCAGCCGGGAAACCCCCGGCTCCTACAATGAGCAGTTCTTC CASRETPGSYNEQFF
TRBJ1-1 TRBV30 NA TRBD1 TGTGCCTGGAGTGCCACAGGGGGCCCGAATACTGAAGCTTTCTTT CAWSATGGPNTEAFF
TRBJ1-4 TRBV18 NA NA TGTGCCAGCTCACCGTCGGCCTACAACAGCTCAACTAATGAAAAACTGTTTTTT CASSPSAYNSSTNEKLFF
TRBJ1-1 TRBV30 NA NA TGTGCCCTCCAGGGGATTGCGAACACTGAAGCTTTCTTT CALQGIANTEAFF